This TCR beta chain is from a study of beta chain features in type 1 diabetes. The V and J ends lost 3 bases and 0 bases respectively, with 11 bases between them. The CDR3 has 15 residues. In germline, CDR1 is KGHSH, CDR2 LQKENI. The investigators reverse transcribed all of the isolated RNA, so they sequenced expressed TCRB transcripts. Produced via immunoSEQ multiplex PCR; TCRdb's table is partial and in-frame only. The table records 360,000 or so clones, less than 20% of them present only once. The TCR comes from a woman younger than 30 in good health. Sequencing used naive CD4+ T cells from blood. This chain uses TRBV18 with TRBJ1-1; D is undetermined. CDR3 coding DNA: TGTGCCAGCTCACCCGGGATGACCATGAACACTGAAGCTTTCTTT. Its protein is CASSPGMTMNTEAFF.